These 17 T cell receptor beta chains originate from one sample sequenced in a study of beta chain features in type 1 diabetes. Sequencing targeted expressed TCRB transcripts, as all isolated RNA had been reverse transcribed. Using immunoSEQ multiplex PCR, the repertoire was profiled, and TCRdb retains in-frame clones only, with some absent. The data show under 900,000 clones, roughly a sixth seen once. Input material: naive CD4+ T cells from blood. These receptors originate from a woman younger than 30 in good health.

This clone was counted between two and nine times. V gene TRBV7-9 combines with J gene TRBJ1-2; 7 nucleotides agree with TRBD1. This CDR3 is 15 amino acids long. Trimming removed 7 bases from V and 3 bases from J; junction bases left unmatched: 11. CDR1 is SEHNR, CDR2 FQNEAQ, per germline (reference sequence). This CDR3 reads CASIPTAGGDYGYTF. CDR3 DNA: TGTGCCAGCATCCCAACGGCAGGGGGTGACTATGGCTACACCTTC.

For the CDR3, the DNA is TGCGCCAGCAGCCACAGACTAGCGGGAGATTTCGGTGAGCAGTTCTTC. Residues: CASSHRLAGDFGEQFF. The rearrangement links TRBV4-1 to TRBJ2-1; 12 positions agree with TRBD2. J lost 9 bases, V lost 3 bases, and 9 bases had no gene match. This CDR3 contains 16 residues. CDR1 is MGHRA, CDR2 YSYEKL, per germline.

This sequence joins TRBV29-1 and TRBJ1-1; D call uncertain. The CDR3 totals 12 residues. V gave up 6 bases and J gave up 4 bases, with 12 bases separating them. Per the germline V gene, CDR1 is SQVTM and CDR2 is ANQGSEA. CDR3 coding DNA: TGCAGCGTCAGTGTCTTCGGCACTGAAGCTTTCTTT. It is translated as CSVSVFGTEAFF.

The chain employs TRBV18 and TRBJ2-1; TRBD2 aligns across 10 bases. The junction had 6 bases not matched to a gene; V was cut back by 4 bases and J by 6 bases. Germline loops: CDR1 KGHSH, CDR2 LQKENI. This CDR3 is built from 15 residues. Written as DNA, the CDR3 is TGTGCCAGCTCACGGGCTAGCGGGAGTAGCAATGAGCAGTTCTTC. Translation: CASSRASGSSNEQFF.

The chain recombines TRBV5-1 with TRBJ2-2; 9 bases align to TRBD2. The junction had 13 bases not matched to a gene; V was cut back by 4 bases and J by 6 bases. The CDR3 extends over 17 amino acids. The V gene's germline CDR1 is SGHRS and CDR2 YFSETQ. CDR3 amino acids: CASSRNPAGGPAGELFF. The CDR3 nucleotides read TGCGCCAGCAGCCGAAACCCGGCGGGAGGGCCCGCCGGGGAGCTGTTTTTT.

In this sample, this clone turned up a few times. The V gene is TRBV7-3, the J gene TRBJ2-3; 7 bases are a match to TRBD2. In germline, CDR1 is SGHTA, CDR2 FQGTGA. The ends lost 2 bases at V and 2 bases at J; junction bases unmatched: 7. The CDR3 runs 16 residues. DNA of the CDR3: TGTGCCAGCAGCTTAGGCTTGCGGGAGCCCACAGATACGCAGTATTTT. Translated, it gives CASSLGLREPTDTQYF.

This chain uses TRBV29-1 with TRBJ2-3; 7 nucleotides agree with TRBD2. CDR1 is SQVTM, CDR2 ANQGSEA, per germline. The V and J ends lost 7 bases and 0 bases, in that order; junction bases with no gene match: 13. CDR3 length: 16 amino acids. In DNA form, the CDR3 reads TGCAGCGCCTCAACACACCGACTAGCAAGCACAGATACGCAGTATTTT. This encodes CSASTHRLASTDTQYF.

The rearrangement uses TRBV6-5 and TRBJ2-3; possible D gene TRBD2, 6 bases. The CDR3 is made up of 14 amino acids. V lost 6 bases and J 5 bases, leaving 15 bases between the germline ends. Germline CDR1 is MNHEY and CDR2 is SVGAGI. The CDR3 sequence is CASSPRRGEDTQYF. The CDR3 DNA reads TGTGCCAGCAGCCCCAGGAGGGGAGAAGATACGCAGTATTTT.

The genes are TRBV28 and TRBJ2-7, with 8 bases aligning to TRBD1. The germline gives CDR1 MDHEN, CDR2 SYDVKM. V was clipped by 6 bases and J by 5 bases; unmatched bases: 9. The CDR3 is made up of 14 amino acids. This CDR3 is CASRSGQGTNEQYF. In DNA form, the CDR3 reads TGTGCCAGCAGATCAGGACAGGGAACGAACGAGCAGTACTTC.

This chain uses TRBV14 with TRBJ2-2, with D unresolved. This CDR3 is 13 amino acids long. Germline CDR1 and CDR2: SGHDN and FVKESK. The V and J ends lost 4 bases and 6 bases respectively, with 9 bases between them. CDR3 in amino acids: CASSPPLPGELFF. The CDR3 DNA follows: TGTGCCAGCAGCCCCCCCCTGCCCGGGGAGCTGTTTTTT.

The chain couples TRBV15 to TRBJ2-1; D is perhaps TRBD2 (5 bases). The CDR3 sequence is 16 residues long. CDR1 LNHNV and CDR2 YYDKDF come from the germline V gene (reference sequence). V lost 0 bases, J lost 3 bases, and 12 bases lay in between. This CDR3 reads CATSRDRGPVYNEQFF. As DNA, the CDR3 is TGTGCCACCAGCAGAGATCGGGGTCCAGTCTACAATGAGCAGTTCTTC.

The V and J genes are TRBV18 and TRBJ2-3, with 13 bases identical to TRBD2. V dropped 4 bases and J dropped 2; count of bases not matched to a gene: 3. The CDR3 has 16 residues. Germline V gene sequence: CDR1 KGHSH, CDR2 LQKENI. The CDR3 nucleotides are TGTGCCAGCTCACAAGGACTAGCGGGAGTCACAGATACGCAGTATTTT. Its translation: CASSQGLAGVTDTQYF. Filled out from reference TRBV18 and TRBJ2-3, the complete variable domain reads NAGVMQNPRHLVRRRGQEARLRCSPMKGHSHVYWYRQLPEEGLKFMVYLQKENIIDESGMPKERFSAEFPKEGPSILRIQQVVRGDSAAYFCASSQGLAGVTDTQYFGPGTRLTVL.

This chain joins TRBV6-1 and TRBJ1-5; D perhaps matches TRBD1 (6 bases). CDR3 length: 16 residues. The germline V and J ends were trimmed by 3 bases and 4 bases, with 16 bases remaining between them. Germline CDR1 MNHNS, CDR2 SASEGT. As DNA, the CDR3 is TGTGCCAGCAGTGATGAGGGTACAGGGTCGAATCAGCCCCAGCATTTT. It encodes CASSDEGTGSNQPQHF.

The rearrangement uses TRBV27 and TRBJ2-1; unclear D gene. The germline gives CDR1 MNHEY, CDR2 SMNVEV (reference sequence). Deletions cut 2 bases from V and 3 bases from J, with 11 bases between. This CDR3 has 15 residues. CDR3 sequence: CASSLRTLVYNEQFF. CDR3 nucleotides: TGTGCCAGCAGTTTACGGACCCTCGTCTACAATGAGCAGTTCTTC.

A few counts support this clone. This chain joins TRBV28 and TRBJ2-7; 9 bases fit TRBD1. The CDR3 totals 15 residues. J gave up 5 bases and V 2 bases, and 7 bases lay outside the gene matches. The germline V gene encodes CDR1 MDHEN and CDR2 SYDVKM. CDR3 DNA: TGTGCCAGCAGTTTAGCAGACAGGGGGATTGACGAGCAGTACTTC. It yields the protein CASSLADRGIDEQYF.

This rearrangement joins TRBV5-1 to TRBJ2-1; the D is unclear. The CDR3 sequence is 16 residues long. V lost 0 bases to trimming and J lost 6 bases, with 16 bases between them. CDR1 and CDR2 (germline): SGHRS, YFSETQ. CDR3 in amino acids: CASSLALFLNGNEQFF. As DNA, the CDR3 is TGCGCCAGCAGCTTGGCACTCTTCCTTAACGGCAATGAGCAGTTCTTC.

The chain joins TRBV4-3 to TRBJ2-2; possibly TRBD2 for D (6 bases). V was cut by 2 bases and J by 2 bases, with 15 bases left in between. CDR3 length: 17 residues. The V gene's germline CDR1 is LGHNA and CDR2 YSLEER. CDR3 region: CASSQYAAGLNTGELFF. In nucleotides, the CDR3 is TGCGCCAGCAGCCAATACGCCGCGGGGCTCAACACCGGGGAGCTGTTTTTT.